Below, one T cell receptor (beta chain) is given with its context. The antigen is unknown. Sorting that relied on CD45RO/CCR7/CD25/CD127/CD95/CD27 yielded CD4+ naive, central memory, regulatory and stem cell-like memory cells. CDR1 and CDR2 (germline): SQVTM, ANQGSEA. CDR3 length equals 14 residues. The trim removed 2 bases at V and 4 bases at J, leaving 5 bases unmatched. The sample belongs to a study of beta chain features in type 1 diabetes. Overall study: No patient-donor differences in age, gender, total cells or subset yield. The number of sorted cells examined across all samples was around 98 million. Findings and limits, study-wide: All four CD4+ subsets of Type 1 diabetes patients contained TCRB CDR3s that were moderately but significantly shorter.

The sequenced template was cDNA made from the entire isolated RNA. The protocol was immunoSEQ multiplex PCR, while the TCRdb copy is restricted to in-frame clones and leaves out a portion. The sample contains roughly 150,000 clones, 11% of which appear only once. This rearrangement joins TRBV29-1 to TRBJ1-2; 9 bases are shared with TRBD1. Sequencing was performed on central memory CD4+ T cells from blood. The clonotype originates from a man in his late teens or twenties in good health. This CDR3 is CSVERDRATYGYTF. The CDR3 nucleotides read TGCAGCGTTGAACGGGACAGGGCCACCTATGGCTACACCTTC.